These 20 T cell receptor beta chains originate from one sample sequenced in a study of shared clonotypes between healthy human individuals. Clones were read by immunoSEQ multiplex PCR, and TCRdb kept only the in-frame ones, dropping some. The sample yields a few hundred thousand clones, more than 70% seen once. Input material: PBMCs. The receptors here all came from a middle-aged woman in good health. Some clones in this sample may be carry-over from other donors' samples.

This rearrangement joins TRBV6-1 to TRBJ1-1, with no clear D. The germline V and J ends were trimmed by 4 bases and 3 bases, with 9 bases remaining between them. Germline V lookup: CDR1 MNHNS, CDR2 SASEGT. The CDR3 covers 13 residues. The CDR3 spells CASSGPQYTEAFF. The CDR3 bases are TGTGCCAGCAGTGGCCCACAGTACACTGAAGCTTTCTTT.

The chain uses TRBV27 and TRBJ1-1; D unclear. This CDR3 has 12 residues. Germline CDR1 MNHEY, CDR2 SMNVEV (reference sequence). Trimming took 7 bases from V and 4 from J, leaving 10 bases between them. CDR3 region: CASKGTATEAFF. The CDR3 nucleotides are TGTGCCAGCAAAGGAACGGCCACTGAAGCTTTCTTT.

The chain links TRBV11-1 to TRBJ2-7; 7 nucleotides agree with TRBD1. The CDR3 consists of 15 residues. CDR1 SGHAT and CDR2 FQDESV come from the germline V gene (reference sequence). The V segment lost 1 base and the J segment 4 bases; nucleotides outside the gene matches: 7. The CDR3 DNA sequence: TGTGCCAGCAGCTTAGAGGGACAGAGTCTTTACGAGCAGTACTTC. Its translation: CASSLEGQSLYEQYF.

This chain links TRBV28 with TRBJ1-2, with D uncertain. With 4 bases removed from V and 1 base from J, the gap between germline ends came to 4 bases. Germline CDR1 reads MDHEN; CDR2 reads SYDVKM. This CDR3 is built from 12 residues. CDR3 coding DNA: TGTGCCAGCAGTTCCCTTAACTATGGCTACACCTTC. This sequence encodes CASSSLNYGYTF.

This clone was counted once. This chain joins TRBV28 and TRBJ1-1; D is unclear. Trimming stripped 5 bases from V and 0 bases from J, with 10 bases between. The CDR3 has 14 amino acids. Germline V lookup: CDR1 MDHEN, CDR2 SYDVKM. This CDR3 reads CASSPTVMNTEAFF. CDR3 nucleotide sequence: TGTGCCAGCAGTCCTACGGTAATGAACACTGAAGCTTTCTTT.

The J gene is TRBJ2-1, the V gene TRBV7-2; D might be TRBD1 or TRBD2, each matching 6 bases. The CDR3 is 15 residues long. With 5 bases removed from V and 4 bases from J, the gap between germline ends came to 15 bases. Per germline, CDR1 SGHTA and CDR2 FQGNSA. The CDR3: CASSQGGPTYNEQFF. CDR3 coding DNA: TGTGCCAGCAGCCAAGGGGGGCCGACTTACAATGAGCAGTTCTTC. The full variable domain, rest sourced from reference TRBV7-2 and TRBJ2-1, is GAGVSQSPSNKVTEKGKDVELRCDPISGHTALYWYRQSLGQGLEFLIYFQGNSAPDKSGLPSDRFSAERTGGSVSTLTIQRTQQEDSAVYLCASSQGGPTYNEQFFGPGTRLTVL.

This clone was found once. The V and J genes are TRBV5-4 and TRBJ2-7, with 10 bases aligning to TRBD1. V gave up 0 bases and J gave up 6 bases; unmatched junction bases: 6. This CDR3 has 15 amino acids. The germline gives CDR1 SGHNT, CDR2 YYREEE (reference sequence). The DNA for the CDR3 is TGTGCCAGCAGCTTGGGGGACAGGGGACGATTCGAGCAGTACTTC. This codes for CASSLGDRGRFEQYF. Using reference TRBV5-4 and TRBJ2-7 for the parts outside the CDR3, the full variable domain is ETGVTQSPTHLIKTRGQQVTLRCSSQSGHNTVSWYQQALGQGPQFIFQYYREEENGRGNFPPRFSGLQFPNYSSELNVNALELDDSALYLCASSLGDRGRFEQYFGPGTRLTVT.

In DNA form, the CDR3 reads TGTGCCATCAGCCCCTATTCCGGGAACACCGGGGAGCTGTTTTTT. Amino acids: CAISPYSGNTGELFF. This chain connects TRBV10-3 to TRBJ2-2; D not resolved. With 6 bases removed from V and 1 base from J, the gap between germline ends came to 12 bases. The CDR3 runs 15 residues. The V gene's germline CDR1 is ENHRY and CDR2 SYGVKD.

A word on this clone: A far larger clone differs by one base, so this is likely a read error. The chain has TRBV18 and TRBJ1-1; unclear D gene. The CDR3 covers 13 residues. CDR1 and CDR2 (germline): KGHSH, LQKENI. The CDR3 region has the DNA TGTGCCAGCTCATTATACATGTGGACTGGAGCTTTCTTT. It yields the protein CASSLYMWTGAFF.

V usage is TRBV1 and J usage is TRBJ2-6. TRBV1 is a recognized pseudogene. The CDR3 loop spans 17 amino acids. The CDR3 is CTSSWGSAQSRANVLTF. The CDR3 nucleotides read TGCACCAGCAGCTGGGGAAGTGCACAAAGTCGGGCCAACGTCCTGACTTTC.

CDR3 DNA: TGTGCCAGCAGCCCCGATAAGAGCTATGGCTACACCTTC. Translating it yields CASSPDKSYGYTF. V and J are TRBV4-2 and TRBJ1-2, with unresolved D. V was shortened by 4 bases and J by 4 bases, with 10 bases between the two germline ends. The CDR3 is made up of 13 amino acids. In germline, CDR1 is LGHNA, CDR2 YNFKEQ.

Concerning this clone itself: One base separates it from a far larger clone, so it is likely a read error. This rearrangement joins TRBV14 to TRBJ1-4; no clear D gene. The CDR3 spans 13 residues. The germline V gene encodes CDR1 SGHDN and CDR2 FVKESK. The CDR3 reads CASSRRGDEKLSF. The CDR3 bases are TGTGCCAGCAGCCGACGGGGTGACGAAAAACTGTCTTTT.

This clone occurred once. CDR3 amino acids: CASSTRQNLQETQYF. Written as DNA, the CDR3 is TGTGCCAGCAGCACGCGACAGAACCTCCAAGAGACCCAGTACTTC. The chain carries TRBV7-2 and TRBJ2-5; possible D gene TRBD1, 5 bases. Germline V gene sequence: CDR1 SGHTA, CDR2 FQGNSA. V lost 5 bases and J 1 base, leaving 14 bases between the germline ends. This CDR3 has 15 amino acids.

Here the CDR3 reads CASSLFRLKDGSHNEQFF. As DNA, the CDR3 is TGTGCCAGCAGTTTATTCCGGTTGAAGGACGGGAGTCATAATGAGCAGTTCTTC. The chain carries TRBV28 and TRBJ2-7, with D perhaps TRBD2 (6 bases). The DNA end is a closer match to TRBJ2-1, so the J assignment may be wrong. Germline CDR1 is MDHEN and CDR2 is SYDVKM. This CDR3 region has 18 residues.

On this clone itself: The same CDR3 also results from other DNA sequences found in this sample. The chain combines TRBV4-3 with TRBJ1-2; 10 bases fit TRBD1. V shed 0 bases and J 6 bases; nucleotides not matched to a gene: 1. This CDR3 contains 14 residues. From germline, CDR1 is LGHNA and CDR2 YSLEER. CDR3: CASSQEDRGHGYTF. Written as DNA, the CDR3 is TGCGCCAGCAGCCAAGAAGACAGGGGGCATGGCTACACCTTC.

J is TRBJ1-4 and V is TRBV27; D perhaps matches TRBD1 (5 bases). The CDR3 is 15 amino acids. The germline V gene has CDR1 MNHEY and CDR2 SMNVEV (reference sequence). V gave up 6 bases and J gave up 8 bases, with 19 bases separating them. The CDR3 region is CASRSAGTSGEKLFF. The CDR3 DNA reads as TGTGCCAGCAGATCGGCCGGGACTTCGGGGGAAAAACTGTTTTTT.

The rearrangement joins TRBV7-7 to TRBJ2-2; 11 bases agree with TRBD1. Germline CDR1 SSHAT, CDR2 FNYEAQ (reference sequence). The CDR3 contains 15 residues. In DNA form, the CDR3 reads TGTGCTAGCGGACAGGGGGCAGTACGGACCGGGGAGCTGTTTTTT. It is translated as CASGQGAVRTGELFF.

This clone was seen once. V and J are TRBV2 and TRBJ2-3, with 9 nucleotides matching TRBD1. V was clipped by 4 bases and J by 5 bases; unmatched bases: 10. Per germline, CDR1 SNHLY and CDR2 FYNNEI. CDR3 length: 16 amino acids. The CDR3 DNA reads as TGTGCCAGCAGTGGACCCCGGGACAGGGCGATAGATACGCAGTATTTT. It codes for CASSGPRDRAIDTQYF.

The gene calls are TRBV5-8 and TRBJ1-5, with D tentatively TRBD1 (5 bases). CDR1 is SGHTS and CDR2 is YDEGEE in the germline V gene. CDR3 length equals 17 residues. Trimming removed 0 bases at V and 1 base at J, with 14 bases between. The CDR3 here is CASSLGRERPSNQPQHF. Here the CDR3 DNA reads TGTGCCAGCAGCTTGGGCAGGGAGAGACCAAGCAATCAGCCCCAGCATTTT.

Concerning this clone itself: A read error likely explains this, since a far larger clone differs by one base. The rearrangement uses TRBV30 and TRBJ1-2, with 10 bases that match TRBD1. The CDR3 runs to 16 residues. Germline V lookup: CDR1 GTSNPN, CDR2 SVGIG (reference sequence). V shed 0 bases, J shed 10 bases, and the junction held 14 bases outside the gene matches. The CDR3 nucleotides are TGTGCCTGGAGTGTATTTGAGACAGGGGGCGAAAGTGACTACACCTTC. It codes for CAWSVFETGGESDYTF.